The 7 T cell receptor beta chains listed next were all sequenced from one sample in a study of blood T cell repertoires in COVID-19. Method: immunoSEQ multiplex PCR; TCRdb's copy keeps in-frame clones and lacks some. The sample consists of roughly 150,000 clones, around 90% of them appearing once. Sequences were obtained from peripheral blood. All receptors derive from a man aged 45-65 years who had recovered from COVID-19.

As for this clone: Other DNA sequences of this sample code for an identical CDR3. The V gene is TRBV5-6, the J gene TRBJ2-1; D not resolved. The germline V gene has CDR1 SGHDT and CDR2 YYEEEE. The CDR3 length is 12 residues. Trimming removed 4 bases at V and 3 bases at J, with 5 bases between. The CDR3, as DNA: TGTGCCAGCAGCCCCAGCTACAATGAGCAGTTCTTC. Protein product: CASSPSYNEQFF. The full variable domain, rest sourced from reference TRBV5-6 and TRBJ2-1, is DAGVTQSPTHLIKTRGQQVTLRCSPKSGHDTVSWYQQALGQGPQFIFQYYEEEERQRGNFPDRFSGHQFPNYSSELNVNALLLGDSALYLCASSPSYNEQFFGPGTRLTVL.

CDR3 nucleotide sequence: TGTGCCAGCAGCTTAGAATTGGGGAGGAGTGGTAATGAAAAACTGTTTTTT. Its protein is CASSLELGRSGNEKLFF. The chain joins TRBV11-2 to TRBJ1-4; no clear D gene. V was pared by 0 bases and J by 4 bases, with 15 bases between. Germline CDR1 is SGHAT and CDR2 is FQNNGV. This CDR3 has 17 amino acids.

The CDR3 DNA is TGTGCCAGCACTCTTGACAGAATTACTAATCAGCCCCAGCATTTT. Protein: CASTLDRITNQPQHF. The J gene is TRBJ1-5, the V gene TRBV6-1, with TRBD1 as a possible D gene (5 bases). Germline V lookup: CDR1 MNHNS, CDR2 SASEGT. V shed 7 bases and J shed 4 bases, with 17 bases lying between them. This CDR3 region has 15 residues.

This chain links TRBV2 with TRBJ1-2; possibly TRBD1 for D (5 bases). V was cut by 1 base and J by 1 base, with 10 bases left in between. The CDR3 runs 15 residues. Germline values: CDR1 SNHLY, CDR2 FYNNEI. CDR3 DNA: TGTGCCAGCAGTGAAGACAGGATAGGTAACTATGGCTACACCTTC. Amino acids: CASSEDRIGNYGYTF. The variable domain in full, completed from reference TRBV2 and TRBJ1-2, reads EPEVTQTPSHQVTQMGQEVILRCVPISNHLYFYWYRQILGQKVEFLVSFYNNEISEKSEIFDDQFSVERPDGSNFTLKIRSTKLEDSAMYFCASSEDRIGNYGYTFGSGTRLTVV.

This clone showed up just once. This CDR3 reads CASSFIRGQETQYF. The CDR3 region has the DNA TGTGCCAGCAGCTTTATCAGGGGCCAAGAGACCCAGTACTTC. The J gene is TRBJ2-5, the V gene TRBV5-6, with D possibly matching TRBD1 (6 bases). This CDR3 has 14 residues. Deletions cut 2 bases from V and 1 base from J, with 9 bases between. Germline loops: CDR1 SGHDT, CDR2 YYEEEE.

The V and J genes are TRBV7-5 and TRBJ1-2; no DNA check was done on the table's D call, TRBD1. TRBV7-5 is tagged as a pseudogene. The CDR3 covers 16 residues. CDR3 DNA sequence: TGTGTCAGAGGATATTTGGGGGCAGGGGGCAACTATGGCTACACCTTC. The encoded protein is CVRGYLGAGGNYGYTF.

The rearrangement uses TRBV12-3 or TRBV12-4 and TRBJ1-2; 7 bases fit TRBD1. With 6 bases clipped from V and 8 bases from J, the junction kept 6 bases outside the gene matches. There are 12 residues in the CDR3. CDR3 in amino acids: CASRPTGQGYTF. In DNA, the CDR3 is TGTGCCAGCAGGCCGACAGGGCAGGGCTACACCTTC.